This T cell receptor beta chain derives from a study of blood T cell repertoires in COVID-19. The method was immunoSEQ multiplex PCR; TCRdb's version includes in-frame clones alone and lacks a portion of them. The table shows about 260,000 clones, with about 88% occurring only once. The CDR3 has 14 amino acids. Germline-derived CDR1 and CDR2 are KGHDR and SFDVKD. V was cut by 1 base and J by 4 bases, with 7 bases left in between. Sequencing was done on a sample of peripheral blood. The receptor comes from a woman aged 25 to 45 with COVID-19, enrolled during active disease. The chain couples TRBV24-1 to TRBJ1-5; D call uncertain. The CDR3 sequence is CATSDFRGNQPQHF. CDR3 in DNA: TGTGCCACCAGTGATTTCCGGGGAAATCAGCCCCAGCATTTT.